This TCR beta chain was profiled in a study of response to subunit inactivated influenza vaccine. This clonotype was counted a few times. Its antigen is still unknown. Via MiXCR, TCRdb re-called the RT-PCR reads, giving one row per CDR3 protein. Of about 800,000 distinct CDR3 sequences in the sample, 20% to 25% were seen once. V trimming: 4 bases; J trimming: 5 bases; junction bases outside the gene matches: 8. The CDR3 covers 14 residues. The V gene's germline CDR1 is SGHRS and CDR2 YFSETQ. General study findings and limits: Each seasonal flu vaccination may recruit only limited new T cells, authors suggested.

This TCR came from a man over 45 who received an inactivated influenza vaccine. V and J are TRBV5-1 and TRBJ1-1, with 7 bases aligning to TRBD1. The source material was PBMCs from blood, sampled roughly 5 days after vaccination. The CDR3 protein is CASSQGGAGTEAFF. CDR3 DNA sequence: TGCGCCAGCAGCCAAGGGGGCGCGGGGACTGAAGCTTTCTTT. Using reference TRBV5-1 and TRBJ1-1 for the parts outside the CDR3, the full variable domain is KAGVTQTPRYLIKTRGQQVTLSCSPISGHRSVSWYQQTPGQGLQFLFEYFSETQRNKGNFPGRFSGRQFSNSRSEMNVSTLELGDSALYLCASSQGGAGTEAFFGQGTRLTVV.